This passage covers 4 T cell receptor beta chains from one sample sequenced in a study of blood T cell repertoires in COVID-19. The data were produced by immunoSEQ multiplex PCR, yet TCRdb's version contains in-frame clones alone and is incomplete. Among about 81,000 clones listed, just over 85% were seen once. The material sequenced was peripheral blood. These receptors were taken from a woman aged 80 or older with acute or convalescent COVID-19.

The gene calls are TRBV18 and TRBJ2-3; D unclear. The CDR3 loop spans 14 amino acids. The ends were cut back, 0 bases at V and 4 bases at J, with 8 bases in the middle. Germline V lookup: CDR1 KGHSH, CDR2 LQKENI. CDR3 region: CASSPPQDPDTQYF. The CDR3 bases are TGTGCCAGCTCACCACCTCAGGATCCAGATACGCAGTATTTT.

This clone was picked up one time. V is TRBV5-6 and J is TRBJ1-2; 8 positions match TRBD1. The CDR3 consists of 13 residues. Losses at the gene ends were 4 bases for V and 8 bases for J; bases not matched to a gene: 7. CDR1 is SGHDT, CDR2 YYEEEE, per germline. The CDR3 DNA sequence: TGTGCCAGCAGCCTTACAGGGGGGAGCGGCTACACCTTC. Residues: CASSLTGGSGYTF. Full variable domain (rest looked up from reference TRBV5-6 and TRBJ1-2): DAGVTQSPTHLIKTRGQQVTLRCSPKSGHDTVSWYQQALGQGPQFIFQYYEEEERQRGNFPDRFSGHQFPNYSSELNVNALLLGDSALYLCASSLTGGSGYTFGSGTRLTVV.

This clone was observed a few times. This sequence joins TRBV7-8 and TRBJ2-4; 9 bases align to TRBD1. V shed 4 bases, J shed 9 bases, and the junction held 10 bases outside the gene matches. The CDR3 extends over 15 amino acids. Germline V gene sequence: CDR1 SGHVS, CDR2 FQNEAQ. Written as DNA, the CDR3 is TGTGCCAGCAGCTCGGCGGACAGGGGATTGAGCATTCAGTACTTC. This gives the protein CASSSADRGLSIQYF.

J is TRBJ2-3 and V is TRBV6-7; D is unresolved. TRBV6-7 is reported as an ORF; its role is uncertain. The CDR3 loop spans 14 amino acids. V shed 0 bases and J shed 1 base, with 5 bases lying between them. The CDR3 DNA reads TGTGCCAGCAGTTACTCGCGTTGCACAGATACGCAGTATTTT. This codes for CASSYSRCTDTQYF.